A selection of T cell receptor beta chains follows, all from one sample in a study of cytomegalovirus exposure and HLA in healthy donors. This table comes from immunoSEQ multiplex PCR, and its TCRdb copy is limited to in-frame clones, with some not included. The sample holds 150,000 to 200,000 clones; approximately 80% are singletons and the top ten take 2% to 3%. The specimen was PBMCs. The receptors originated from a male donor in good health and CMV-seronegative. The CDR3 runs from the conserved cysteine through the conserved F or W.

v_call	j_call	cdr3_aa
TRBV19	TRBJ2-5	CASSLGTSGRQETQYF
TRBV5-4	TRBJ2-4	CASSLRDGGIQYF
TRBV9	TRBJ2-3	CASSVGVGSGTDTQYF
TRBV18	TRBJ1-3	CASSPNRGSGNTIYF
TRBV4-3	TRBJ1-5	CASSQDRWMEQPQHF
TRBV7-6	TRBJ2-1	CASRPGGGPGGRNEQFF
TRBV13	TRBJ1-2	CASSVGYRGQFGGYTF
TRBV7-6	TRBJ2-5	CASSLGGSGETQYF
TRBV18	TRBJ2-7	CASSPGPVYEQYF
TRBV18	TRBJ2-7	CASSPPVALYEQYF
TRBV29-1	TRBJ1-1	CSVAVGGLAFF
TRBV28	TRBJ2-7	CASSNGGTYEQYF
TRBV29-1	TRBJ1-2	CSVEYRQGLYTF
TRBV18	TRBJ2-2	CASSSGLKGTGELFF